The 13 T cell receptor beta chains in this list originate from one sample, sequenced in a study of shared clonotypes between healthy human individuals. Naive CD8 isolation took CD45RO-negative cells positively selected for CCR7 and excluded terminally differentiated effector memory CD45RA+ cells. Profiling relied on immunoSEQ multiplex PCR, and the TCRdb table lists in-frame clones only, not all of them. The sample records under 2,000,000 clones, around 96% being singletons. The sequenced sample consisted of naive CD8+ T cells sorted from blood. All receptors derive from a man in his late teens or twenties in good health.

The CDR3 sequence: CASSSYREGTEAFF. The CDR3 nucleotides are TGTGCCAGCAGCTCCTACCGGGAGGGCACTGAAGCTTTCTTT. This chain links TRBV9 with TRBJ1-1; D is unclear. With 4 bases removed from V and 4 bases from J, the gap between germline ends came to 14 bases. The CDR3 has 14 amino acids. CDR1 is SGDLS, CDR2 YYNGEE, per germline. Full variable domain (missing parts from reference TRBV9 and TRBJ1-1): DSGVTQTPKHLITATGQRVTLRCSPRSGDLSVYWYQQSLDQGLQFLIQYYNGEERAKGNILERFSAQQFPDLHSELNLSSLELGDSALYFCASSSYREGTEAFFGQGTRLTVV.

The gene calls are TRBV4-3 and TRBJ2-3; D possibly corresponds to TRBD2 (6 bases). This CDR3 has 16 amino acids. Germline CDR1 reads LGHNA; CDR2 reads YSLEER. V was shortened by 0 bases and J by 1 base, with 11 bases between the two germline ends. The chain's CDR3 is CASSQDLSGGTDTQYF. CDR3 coding DNA: TGCGCCAGCAGCCAAGATCTTTCGGGAGGCACAGATACGCAGTATTTT.

The chain has TRBV5-1 and TRBJ2-5, with 12 nucleotides matching TRBD2. The CDR3 runs to 16 residues. J lost 3 bases, V lost 0 bases, and 3 bases had no gene match. Germline assignment: CDR1 SGHRS and CDR2 YFSETQ. The CDR3 loop reads CASSLERLAGEETQYF. Here the CDR3 DNA reads TGCGCCAGCAGCTTGGAGAGACTAGCGGGAGAAGAGACCCAGTACTTC.

The rearrangement uses TRBV6-5 and TRBJ2-2; D is unclear. The CDR3 has 13 residues. Trimming took off 0 bases at V and 7 bases at J, with 6 bases between the two ends. Per the germline V gene, CDR1 is MNHEY and CDR2 is SVGAGI. CDR3 in DNA: TGTGCCAGCAGTTACTCGGCCGTCGGGGAGCTGTTTTTT. Translation: CASSYSAVGELFF.

The V gene is TRBV21-1, the J gene TRBJ2-7; TRBD2 is the table's D call and was not checked against the DNA. TRBV21-1 is a pseudogene locus. The CDR3 sequence is 15 residues long. Here the CDR3 DNA reads TGTGCCAGCAGCCTACTAGCGGGAGGAACCTACGAGCAGTACTTC. It codes for CASSLLAGGTYEQYF.

With regard to this clone: Different DNA sequences within this sample yield the same CDR3. V and J are TRBV5-1 and TRBJ2-2; D gene uncertain. Germline assignment: CDR1 SGHRS and CDR2 YFSETQ. The ends were cut back, 0 bases at V and 0 bases at J, with 6 bases in the middle. The CDR3 consists of 15 residues. Here the CDR3 reads CASSLGTTNTGELFF. DNA for the CDR3: TGCGCCAGCAGCTTGGGGACCACGAACACCGGGGAGCTGTTTTTT.

The J gene is TRBJ2-7, the V gene TRBV28; 12 nucleotides match TRBD1. The CDR3 spans 14 residues. Per germline, CDR1 MDHEN and CDR2 SYDVKM. V was pared by 7 bases and J by 2 bases, with 3 bases of the junction left unmatched. The CDR3 spells CASKGQGATYEQYF. CDR3 nucleotides: TGTGCCAGCAAGGGACAGGGGGCCACCTACGAGCAGTACTTC.

The chain uses TRBV11-2 and TRBJ2-7; TRBD2 might be the D (6 bases). V lost 0 bases and J 6 bases, leaving 15 bases between the germline ends. The CDR3 covers 15 residues. Germline lookup yields CDR1 SGHAT and CDR2 FQNNGV. CDR3 nucleotides: TGTGCCAGCAGCTTAGAGCGAGGAGGGGCCAGCGAGCAGTACTTC. It encodes CASSLERGGASEQYF. Filled out from reference TRBV11-2 and TRBJ2-7, the complete variable domain reads EAGVAQSPRYKIIEKRQSVAFWCNPISGHATLYWYQQILGQGPKLLIQFQNNGVVDDSQLPKDRFSAERLKGVDSTLKIQPAKLEDSAVYLCASSLERGGASEQYFGPGTRLTVT.

The gene calls are TRBV19 and TRBJ2-1; 7 bases align to TRBD2. The length of the CDR3 is 13 residues. CDR1 LNHDA and CDR2 SQIVND come from the germline V gene (reference sequence). Trimming took 8 bases from V and 6 from J; bases not matched to a gene: 7. The CDR3 sequence: CASGAGEGNEQFF. CDR3 coding DNA: TGTGCCAGTGGGGCGGGAGAAGGCAATGAGCAGTTCTTC.

As DNA, the CDR3 is TGTGCCAGTAGTATCGCACACACTGAAGCTTTCTTT. Its translation is CASSIAHTEAFF. The rearrangement links TRBV19 to TRBJ1-1; D is unresolved. There are 12 residues in the CDR3. Germline CDR1 LNHDA, CDR2 SQIVND (reference sequence). V was cut by 3 bases and J by 3 bases, with 5 bases left in between. Looking up the rest from reference TRBV19 and TRBJ1-1 gives the full variable domain: DGGITQSPKYLFRKEGQNVTLSCEQNLNHDAMYWYRQDPGQGLRLIYYSQIVNDFQKGDIAEGYSVSREKKESFPLTVTSAQKNPTAFYLCASSIAHTEAFFGQGTRLTVV.

V gene TRBV4-3 combines with J gene TRBJ1-5; TRBD1 agrees at 7 bases. The CDR3 runs 15 residues. The germline V gene has CDR1 LGHNA and CDR2 YSLEER. J gave up 7 bases and V 4 bases, and 10 bases lay outside the gene matches. CDR3 DNA: TGCGCCAGCAGCCGAGTACTTCAGGGGGACCAGCCCCAGCATTTT. Amino acids: CASSRVLQGDQPQHF.

The chain couples TRBV4-1 to TRBJ2-2; D remains ambiguous. Deletions cut 3 bases from V and 0 bases from J, with 8 bases between. Germline CDR1 reads MGHRA; CDR2 reads YSYEKL. The CDR3 sequence is 15 residues long. CDR3: CASSQDASNTGELFF. The CDR3 DNA follows: TGCGCCAGCAGCCAGGACGCTTCGAACACCGGGGAGCTGTTTTTT.

This clone was observed once. J is TRBJ2-5 and V is TRBV5-4, with a tentative D call TRBD1 (5 bases). Trimming shortened V by 0 bases and J by 5 bases, and 14 bases separated the two germline ends. Germline lookup yields CDR1 SGHNT and CDR2 YYREEE (reference sequence). This CDR3 comprises 15 residues. As DNA, the CDR3 is TGTGCCAGCAGCTTGGTACAGGAAACACCCGAGACCCAGTACTTC. Protein product: CASSLVQETPETQYF. The whole variable domain, filled in from reference TRBV5-4 and TRBJ2-5, reads ETGVTQSPTHLIKTRGQQVTLRCSSQSGHNTVSWYQQALGQGPQFIFQYYREEENGRGNFPPRFSGLQFPNYSSELNVNALELDDSALYLCASSLVQETPETQYFGPGTRLLVL.